The 28 T cell receptor beta chains below come from one sample, sequenced in a study of early T cells in non-severe SARS-CoV-2 infection. MiXCR, run by TCRdb on the 5' RACE reads, gives a single entry per CDR3 protein. The sample records 80,000 or so distinct CDR3 sequences, roughly 12% being singletons. What was sequenced was whole blood. The receptors shown here come from an adult who was a healthcare worker with PCR-confirmed SARS-CoV-2 infection or an uninfected control (not recorded which).

In this sample, this clonotype turned up a few times. The V gene is TRBV20-1, the J gene TRBJ2-7; D not certain. From germline, CDR1 is DFQATT and CDR2 SNEGSKA (reference sequence). The ends were cut back, 3 bases at V and 5 bases at J, with 11 bases in the middle. The length of the CDR3 is 12 residues. The CDR3 DNA reads TGCAGTGCTAGTGAAATTCCGGACGAGCAGTACTTC. Translating it yields CSASEIPDEQYF.

The chain uses TRBV7-9 and TRBJ2-5, with D perhaps assigned TRBD1 or TRBD2 (5 bases each). With 1 base removed from V and 3 bases from J, the gap between germline ends came to 12 bases. The CDR3 has 15 residues. Germline CDR1 and CDR2: SEHNR and FQNEAQ (reference sequence). CDR3 residues: CASSLVGAAKETQYF. In DNA form, the CDR3 reads TGTGCCAGCAGCTTAGTCGGGGCCGCAAAAGAGACCCAGTACTTC.

About this clonotype: One junction end disagrees with the germline gene, perhaps due to a read error. The chain has TRBV7-2 and TRBJ2-2; D is uncertain. Germline values: CDR1 SGHTA, CDR2 FQGNSA. The CDR3 is made up of 15 amino acids. The CDR3 reads CASSLGTTPTEELFF. The CDR3 nucleotides are TGTGCCAGCAGCTTAGGGACGACTCCCACCGAGGAGCTGTTTTTT.

The chain links TRBV5-8 to TRBJ1-2, with D unresolved. V gave up 0 bases and J gave up 8 bases, with 14 bases separating them. The CDR3 runs to 14 residues. CDR1 SGHTS and CDR2 YDEGEE come from the germline V gene. The CDR3 nucleotides read TGTGCCAGCAGCTTGGCGCTGGAATTCCTGGGCTACACCTTC. Its protein is CASSLALEFLGYTF.

This clonotype came up a few times. The chain recombines TRBV20-1 with TRBJ1-5; no reliable D call. The germline gives CDR1 DFQATT, CDR2 SNEGSKA (reference sequence). CDR3 length equals 15 residues. V was shortened by 3 bases and J by 3 bases, with 15 bases between the two germline ends. CDR3 nucleotide sequence: TGCAGTGCTAGGGATGTAGGTCATTTCAATCAGCCCCAGCATTTT. Residues: CSARDVGHFNQPQHF.

The chain combines TRBV7-3 with TRBJ2-1, with 13 bases aligning to TRBD2. J gave up 8 bases and V 1 base, and 8 bases lay outside the gene matches. The CDR3 is 17 amino acids. Germline CDR1 is SGHTA and CDR2 is FQGTGA. CDR3 amino acids: CASSLMGTSGRAHEQFF. The CDR3 DNA reads TGTGCCAGCAGCTTAATGGGAACTAGCGGGAGGGCTCATGAGCAGTTCTTC.

The J gene is TRBJ2-1, the V gene TRBV10-2; no definite D call. In germline, CDR1 is WSHSY, CDR2 SAAADI. The CDR3 runs 13 residues. The V and J ends lost 2 bases and 7 bases respectively, with 9 bases between them. The CDR3 region has the DNA TGCGCCAGCAGTGAGAGGACGAAAAATGAGCAGTTCTTC. Translated: CASSERTKNEQFF.

This clonotype was recorded a few times. The rearrangement joins TRBV20-1 to TRBJ2-1, with unresolved D. Trimming shortened V by 4 bases and J by 0 bases, and 10 bases separated the two germline ends. CDR1 DFQATT and CDR2 SNEGSKA come from the germline V gene (reference sequence). This CDR3 comprises 14 residues. CDR3 nucleotide sequence: TGCAGTGCTAAAGCGTTGAGCTCCTACAATGAGCAGTTCTTC. This sequence encodes CSAKALSSYNEQFF.

This chain connects TRBV6-5 to TRBJ2-7; D is possibly TRBD1 (6 bases). CDR3 length: 15 residues. Germline assignment: CDR1 MNHEY and CDR2 SVGAGI. V lost 0 bases and J 1 base, leaving 10 bases between the germline ends. The CDR3 sequence is CASSYSPDRSYEQYF. CDR3 nucleotides: TGTGCCAGCAGTTACTCACCAGACAGGTCCTACGAGCAGTACTTC.

The chain employs TRBV11-2 and TRBJ2-3, with D perhaps assigned TRBD1 or TRBD2 (5 bases each). The CDR3 contains 16 residues. V lost 3 bases and J lost 0, with 13 bases in between. Germline CDR1 reads SGHAT; CDR2 reads FQNNGV. The CDR3 region is CASSLGRGLSTDTQYF. CDR3 in DNA: TGTGCCAGCAGCTTGGGACGCGGTCTAAGCACAGATACGCAGTATTTT.

This clonotype was counted at least ten times. The chain has TRBV3-1 and TRBJ2-3; D is perhaps TRBD2 (5 bases). The CDR3 is 14 amino acids. V lost 8 bases and J lost 2, with 14 bases in between. The V gene's germline CDR1 is LGHDT and CDR2 YNNKEL (reference sequence). CDR3 region: CASSRSGLTDTQYF. The CDR3 coding sequence is TGTGCCAGCTCCCGGTCCGGACTCACAGATACGCAGTATTTT.

This clonotype was counted a few times. V and J are TRBV28 and TRBJ2-5; D is possibly TRBD2 (5 bases). This CDR3 has 14 amino acids. V was pared by 2 bases and J by 5 bases, with 12 bases between. Germline V gene sequence: CDR1 MDHEN, CDR2 SYDVKM. The CDR3 DNA reads TGTGCCAGCAGTTTACTAGCATCAGTGGAGACCCAGTACTTC. Its protein is CASSLLASVETQYF.

The rearrangement links TRBV27 to TRBJ1-2; 9 bases align to TRBD1. This CDR3 region has 16 residues. The germline gives CDR1 MNHEY, CDR2 SMNVEV (reference sequence). V lost 5 bases to trimming and J lost 4 bases; unmatched junction nucleotides: 11. Here the CDR3 DNA reads TGTGCCAGCAGTCCGCTAACAGGGGGCAGTGGCTATGGCTACACCTTC. Protein sequence: CASSPLTGGSGYGYTF.

This clonotype was recorded many times. The V and J genes are TRBV12-3 or TRBV12-4 and TRBJ2-4, with D perhaps TRBD1 or TRBD2 (7 bases each). V lost 6 bases and J lost 6, with 15 bases in between. The CDR3 sequence is 14 residues long. CDR3 DNA sequence: TGTGCCAGCAGCCCAACAGGGGAGGGAAACATTCAGTACTTC. As protein: CASSPTGEGNIQYF.

This clonotype was seen repeatedly, ten times or more. This chain's CDR3 is CASSPMDEQFF. CDR3 coding DNA: TGTGCCAGCAGCCCAATGGATGAGCAGTTCTTC. The chain uses TRBV13 and TRBJ2-1, with unresolved D. The CDR3 is 11 residues long. The germline V gene has CDR1 PRHDT and CDR2 FYEKMQ (reference sequence). V was cut by 5 bases and J by 8 bases, with 7 bases left in between.

This chain uses TRBV5-1 with TRBJ1-5; 7 nucleotides line up with TRBD1. The V gene end was trimmed by 4 bases and the J gene end by 0 bases; junction bases not matched to a gene: 4. Looked up from germline, CDR1 is SGHRS and CDR2 is YFSETQ. The CDR3 contains 15 residues. The CDR3 spells CASSPQGGSNQPQHF. The CDR3 DNA reads TGCGCCAGCAGCCCTCAGGGGGGTAGCAATCAGCCCCAGCATTTT.

V and J are TRBV21-1 and TRBJ2-5; the D call TRBD1 from the table was never checked on the DNA. TRBV21-1 constitutes a pseudogene. The CDR3 totals 17 residues. The CDR3 coding sequence is TGTGCCAGCAGAGGGTCGCGGGACAGGGATCATGAAGAGACCCAGTACTTC. Its protein is CASRGSRDRDHEETQYF.

This clonotype was counted between two and nine times. The chain is built from TRBV6-4 and TRBJ2-3; 9 bases are shared with TRBD2. Germline V CDR1 and CDR2: MRHNA, SNTAGT. J was trimmed by 5 bases and V by 0 bases; bases with no gene match: 6. This CDR3 is built from 16 residues. CDR3 protein: CASSDSAGGSLDTQYF. CDR3 DNA sequence: TGTGCCAGCAGTGACTCCGCGGGGGGGTCCTTAGATACGCAGTATTTT.

This clonotype was detected a few times. The CDR3 is CASSPLRMGGNYGYTF. The CDR3 DNA reads as TGTGCCAGCAGTCCCCTACGAATGGGGGGAAACTATGGCTACACCTTC. This chain uses TRBV6-5 with TRBJ1-2, with D possibly TRBD1 on 5 matching bases. This CDR3 has 16 amino acids. The V end lost 5 bases, the J end lost 2 bases, and 18 bases lay between the germline ends. Germline assignment: CDR1 MNHEY and CDR2 SVGAGI.

This clonotype was detected ten times or more. CDR3 amino acids: CAISERQVNEKLFF. The CDR3 coding sequence is TGTGCCATCAGTGAGCGCCAAGTTAATGAAAAACTGTTTTTT. This chain uses TRBV10-3 with TRBJ1-4; no clear D gene. Germline assignment: CDR1 ENHRY and CDR2 SYGVKD. Deletions cut 2 bases from V and 4 bases from J, with 8 bases between. The CDR3 extends over 14 amino acids.

The chain recombines TRBV6-6 with TRBJ1-5; no reliable D call. Germline assignment: CDR1 MNHNY and CDR2 SVGAGI (reference sequence). The CDR3 has 13 residues. V shed 0 bases and J shed 4 bases, with 4 bases lying between them. The CDR3 loop reads CASSYSMNQPQHF. In DNA, the CDR3 is TGTGCCAGCAGTTACTCGATGAATCAGCCCCAGCATTTT.

The rearrangement uses TRBV5-4 and TRBJ2-2; the D gene could be TRBD1 or TRBD2 (5 bases each). V lost 6 bases and J lost 0, with 27 bases in between. This CDR3 region has 20 residues. Germline assignment: CDR1 SGHNT and CDR2 YYREEE (reference sequence). For the CDR3, the DNA is TGTGCCAGCAAAATGACCGACAGCGGAAACCCCCGAACGAACACCGGGGAGCTGTTTTTT. This sequence encodes CASKMTDSGNPRTNTGELFF.

This clonotype has more than one count but fewer than ten. This chain links TRBV7-9 with TRBJ1-1, with TRBD1 identical over 11 bases. CDR3 size: 16 residues. In germline, CDR1 is SEHNR, CDR2 FQNEAQ (reference sequence). V shed 5 bases, J shed 5 bases, and the junction held 10 bases outside the gene matches. The CDR3 bases are TGTGCCAGCAGCCCCCCCCGGGGACAGGGGGAGACTGAAGCTTTCTTT. Translation: CASSPPRGQGETEAFF.

As to this clonotype: A read error may be the cause here, since a much bigger clone is one base away. The chain couples TRBV28 to TRBJ2-5; tentatively, D is TRBD1 (5 bases). V lost 4 bases and J lost 5, with 8 bases in between. The CDR3 sequence is 12 residues long. CDR1 and CDR2 (germline): MDHEN, SYDVKM. CDR3 amino acids: CASSWGFETQYF. CDR3 nucleotide sequence: TGTGCCAGCAGTTGGGGCTTTGAGACCCAGTACTTC.

This clonotype was seen a few times. This chain uses TRBV5-4 with TRBJ2-5; the match to TRBD1 covers 7 bases. From germline, CDR1 is SGHNT and CDR2 YYREEE (reference sequence). The CDR3 covers 13 residues. V dropped 4 bases and J dropped 0; count of bases not matched to a gene: 0. The CDR3 loop is CASSGTDQETQYF. Here the CDR3 DNA reads TGTGCCAGCAGCGGGACAGACCAAGAGACCCAGTACTTC.

The V and J genes are TRBV6-1 and TRBJ2-2; D may be TRBD1 (7 bases). Germline CDR1 is MNHNS and CDR2 is SASEGT. Between the trimmed V and J ends, which lost 6 bases and 4 bases, there was a span of 18 bases. The CDR3 has 16 residues. The CDR3 sequence: CASSRGGGWVTGELFF. CDR3 nucleotides: TGTGCCAGCAGCCGAGGAGGGGGCTGGGTCACCGGGGAGCTGTTTTTT.

This clonotype appeared many times. This chain connects TRBV7-6 to TRBJ2-3, with TRBD2 matching 8 bases. The germline CDR1 and CDR2 sequences are SGHVS and FNYEAQ. Losses at the gene ends were 8 bases for V and 14 bases for J; bases not matched to a gene: 9. This CDR3 has 11 amino acids. The DNA of the CDR3 is TGTGCCAGCGCCGGGGGGGAAGCGGTGTATTTT. Translating gives CASAGGEAVYF.

This sequence joins TRBV9 and TRBJ2-1; TRBD2 matches at 13 bases. This CDR3 has 16 residues. Per germline, CDR1 SGDLS and CDR2 YYNGEE. V shed 2 bases, J shed 4 bases, and the junction held 3 bases outside the gene matches. The DNA of the CDR3 is TGTGCCAGCAGCGTCGGGACTAGCGGGGTTTACAATGAGCAGTTCTTC. Translated: CASSVGTSGVYNEQFF. The full variable domain, in which reference TRBV9 and TRBJ2-1 provide the parts outside the CDR3, is DSGVTQTPKHLITATGQRVTLRCSPRSGDLSVYWYQQSLDQGLQFLIQYYNGEERAKGNILERFSAQQFPDLHSELNLSSLELGDSALYFCASSVGTSGVYNEQFFGPGTRLTVL.